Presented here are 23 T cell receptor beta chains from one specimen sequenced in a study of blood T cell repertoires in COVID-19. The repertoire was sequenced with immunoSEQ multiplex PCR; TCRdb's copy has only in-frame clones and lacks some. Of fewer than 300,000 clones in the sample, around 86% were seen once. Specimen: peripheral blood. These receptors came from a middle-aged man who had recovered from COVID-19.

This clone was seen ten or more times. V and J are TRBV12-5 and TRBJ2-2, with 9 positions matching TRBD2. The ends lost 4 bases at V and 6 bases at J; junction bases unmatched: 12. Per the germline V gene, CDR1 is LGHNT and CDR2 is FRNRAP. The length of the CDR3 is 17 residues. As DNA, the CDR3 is TGTGCTAGTGGTTCGCCCCGAGCGGGGGGTTCTCCCGGGGAGCTGTTTTTT. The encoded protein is CASGSPRAGGSPGELFF.

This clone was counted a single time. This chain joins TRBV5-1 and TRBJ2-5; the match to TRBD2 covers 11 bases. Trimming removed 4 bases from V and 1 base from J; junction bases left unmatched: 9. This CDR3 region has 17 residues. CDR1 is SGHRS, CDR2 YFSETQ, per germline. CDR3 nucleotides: TGCGCCAGCAGCCCTCAACCTCTAGCGGGGGGCCAAGAGACCCAGTACTTC. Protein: CASSPQPLAGGQETQYF.

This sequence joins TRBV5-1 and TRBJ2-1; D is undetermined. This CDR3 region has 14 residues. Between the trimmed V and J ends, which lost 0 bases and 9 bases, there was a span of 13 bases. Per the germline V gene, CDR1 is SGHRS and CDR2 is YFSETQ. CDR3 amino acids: CASSLVRVGGEQFF. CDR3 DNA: TGCGCCAGCAGCTTGGTTCGGGTAGGCGGTGAGCAGTTCTTC.

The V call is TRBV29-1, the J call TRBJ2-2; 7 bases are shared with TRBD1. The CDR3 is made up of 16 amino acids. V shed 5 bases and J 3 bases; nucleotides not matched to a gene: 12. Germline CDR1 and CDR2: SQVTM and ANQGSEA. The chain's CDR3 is CSVRTGPRPDTGELFF. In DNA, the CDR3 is TGCAGCGTTAGGACAGGCCCCCGTCCTGACACCGGGGAGCTGTTTTTT.

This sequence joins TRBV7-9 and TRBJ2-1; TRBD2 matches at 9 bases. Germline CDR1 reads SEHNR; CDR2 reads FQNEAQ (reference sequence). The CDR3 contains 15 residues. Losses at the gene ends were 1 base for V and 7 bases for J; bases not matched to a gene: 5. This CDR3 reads CASSLGLAGQNEQFF. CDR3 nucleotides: TGTGCCAGCAGCTTAGGGCTAGCGGGGCAGAATGAGCAGTTCTTC.

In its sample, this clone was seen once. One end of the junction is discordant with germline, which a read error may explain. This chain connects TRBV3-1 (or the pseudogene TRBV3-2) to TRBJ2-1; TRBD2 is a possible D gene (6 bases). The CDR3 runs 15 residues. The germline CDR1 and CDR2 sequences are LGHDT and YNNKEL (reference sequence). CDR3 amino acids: CASSPQAGTYSEQFF. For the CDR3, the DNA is TGTGCCAGCAGCCCACAAGCCGGGACTTACAGTGAGCAGTTCTTC.

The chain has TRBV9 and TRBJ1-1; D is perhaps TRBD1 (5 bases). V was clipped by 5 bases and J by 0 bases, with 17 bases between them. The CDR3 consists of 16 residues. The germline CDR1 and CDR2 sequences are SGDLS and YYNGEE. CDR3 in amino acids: CASSVFGGIVNTEAFF. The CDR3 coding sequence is TGTGCCAGCAGTGTTTTTGGGGGGATCGTGAACACTGAAGCTTTCTTT.

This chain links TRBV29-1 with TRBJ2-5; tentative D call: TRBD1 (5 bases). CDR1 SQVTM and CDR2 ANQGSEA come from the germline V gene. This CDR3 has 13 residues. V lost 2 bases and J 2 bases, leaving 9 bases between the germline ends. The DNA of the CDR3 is TGCAGCGTTGAACCCCAGGGACAAGAGACCCAGTACTTC. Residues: CSVEPQGQETQYF.

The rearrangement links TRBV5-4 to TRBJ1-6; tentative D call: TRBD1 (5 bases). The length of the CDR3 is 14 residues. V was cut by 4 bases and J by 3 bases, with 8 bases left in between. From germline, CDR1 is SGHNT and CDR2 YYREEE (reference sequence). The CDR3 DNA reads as TGTGCCAGCAGCGGGGGGATCTATAATTCACCCCTCCACTTT. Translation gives CASSGGIYNSPLHF.

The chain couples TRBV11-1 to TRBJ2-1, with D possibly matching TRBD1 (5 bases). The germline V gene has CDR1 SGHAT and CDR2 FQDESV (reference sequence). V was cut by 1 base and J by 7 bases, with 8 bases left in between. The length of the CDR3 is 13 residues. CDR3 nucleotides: TGTGCCAGCAGCTTAGATCCAGGGAATGAGCAGTTCTTC. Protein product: CASSLDPGNEQFF.

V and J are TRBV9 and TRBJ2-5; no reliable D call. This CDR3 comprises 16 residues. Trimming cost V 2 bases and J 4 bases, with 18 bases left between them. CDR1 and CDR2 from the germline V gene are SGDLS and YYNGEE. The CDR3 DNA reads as TGTGCCAGCAGCGTTACGGATGGCGGTTCCCCAGAGACCCAGTACTTC. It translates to CASSVTDGGSPETQYF.

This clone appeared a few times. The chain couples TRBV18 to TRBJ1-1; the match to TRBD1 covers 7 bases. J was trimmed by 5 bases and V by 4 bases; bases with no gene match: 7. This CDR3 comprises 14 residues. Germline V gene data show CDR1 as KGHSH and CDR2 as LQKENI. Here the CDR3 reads CASSLLDRVTEAFF. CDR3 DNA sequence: TGTGCCAGCTCACTCCTCGACAGGGTGACTGAAGCTTTCTTT.

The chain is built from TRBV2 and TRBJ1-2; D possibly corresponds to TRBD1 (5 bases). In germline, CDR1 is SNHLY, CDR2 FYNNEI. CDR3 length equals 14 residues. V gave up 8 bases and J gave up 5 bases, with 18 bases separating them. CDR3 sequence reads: CASHDIPGNYGYTF. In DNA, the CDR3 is TGTGCCAGCCACGACATCCCAGGGAATTATGGCTACACCTTC. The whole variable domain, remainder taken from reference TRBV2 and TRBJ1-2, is EPEVTQTPSHQVTQMGQEVILRCVPISNHLYFYWYRQILGQKVEFLVSFYNNEISEKSEIFDDQFSVERPDGSNFTLKIRSTKLEDSAMYFCASHDIPGNYGYTFGSGTRLTVV.

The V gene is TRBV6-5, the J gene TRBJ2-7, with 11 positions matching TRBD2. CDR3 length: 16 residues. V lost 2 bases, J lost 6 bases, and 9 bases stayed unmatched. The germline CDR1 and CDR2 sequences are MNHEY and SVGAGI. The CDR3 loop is CASSYALAGGGTEQYF. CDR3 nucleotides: TGTGCCAGCAGTTACGCTCTAGCGGGGGGAGGGACCGAGCAGTACTTC.

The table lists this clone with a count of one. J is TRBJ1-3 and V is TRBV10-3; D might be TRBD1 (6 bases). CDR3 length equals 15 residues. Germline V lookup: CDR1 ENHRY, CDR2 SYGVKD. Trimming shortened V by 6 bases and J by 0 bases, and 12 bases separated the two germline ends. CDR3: CAISGDKSSGNTIYF. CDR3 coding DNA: TGTGCCATCAGCGGGGACAAGAGCTCTGGAAACACCATATATTTT.

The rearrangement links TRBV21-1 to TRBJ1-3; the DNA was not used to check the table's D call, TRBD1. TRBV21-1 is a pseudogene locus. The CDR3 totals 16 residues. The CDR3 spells CASSPRQGPPRNTIYF. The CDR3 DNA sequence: TGTGCCAGCAGCCCCCGCCAGGGGCCCCCCCGGAACACCATATATTTT.

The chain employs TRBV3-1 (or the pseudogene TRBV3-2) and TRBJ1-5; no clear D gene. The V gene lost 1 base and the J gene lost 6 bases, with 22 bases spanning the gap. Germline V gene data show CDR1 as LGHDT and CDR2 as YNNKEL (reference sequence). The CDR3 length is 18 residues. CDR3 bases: TGTGCCAGCAGCCAAGCGGGGATAGGGTTCATGGAGCCTCAGCCCCAGCATTTT. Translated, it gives CASSQAGIGFMEPQPQHF.

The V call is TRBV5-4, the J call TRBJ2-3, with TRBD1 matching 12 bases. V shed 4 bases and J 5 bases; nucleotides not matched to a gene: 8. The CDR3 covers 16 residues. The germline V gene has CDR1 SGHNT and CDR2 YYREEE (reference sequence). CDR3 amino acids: CASSTRDRGRGDTQYF. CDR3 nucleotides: TGTGCCAGCAGCACCCGGGACAGGGGGCGCGGAGATACGCAGTATTTT.

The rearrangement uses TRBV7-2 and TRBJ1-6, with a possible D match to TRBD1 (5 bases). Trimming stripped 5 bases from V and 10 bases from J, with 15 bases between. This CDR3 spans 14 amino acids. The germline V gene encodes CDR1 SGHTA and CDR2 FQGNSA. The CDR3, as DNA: TGTGCCAGCAGCCAGCGTGTCAGGGAATCACCCCTCCACTTT. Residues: CASSQRVRESPLHF.

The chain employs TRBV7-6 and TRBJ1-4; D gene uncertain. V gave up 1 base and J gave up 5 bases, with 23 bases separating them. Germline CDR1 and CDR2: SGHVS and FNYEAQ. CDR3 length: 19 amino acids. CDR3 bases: TGTGCCAGCAGCTTAGTTCCTTTTGTCAAAGCTGGAGACAATGAAAAACTGTTTTTT. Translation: CASSLVPFVKAGDNEKLFF.

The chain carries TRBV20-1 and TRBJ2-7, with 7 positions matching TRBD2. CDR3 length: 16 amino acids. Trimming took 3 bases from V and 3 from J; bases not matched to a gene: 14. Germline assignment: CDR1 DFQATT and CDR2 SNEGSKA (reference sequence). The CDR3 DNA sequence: TGCAGTGCTAGTCCCGGGACTACCAATATCGGCTACGAGCAGTACTTC. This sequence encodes CSASPGTTNIGYEQYF.

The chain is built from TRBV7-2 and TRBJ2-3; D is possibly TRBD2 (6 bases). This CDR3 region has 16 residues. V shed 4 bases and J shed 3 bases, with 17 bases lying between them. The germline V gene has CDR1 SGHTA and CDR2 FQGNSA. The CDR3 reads CASSSIGLALTDTQYF. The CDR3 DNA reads TGTGCCAGCAGCTCGATCGGGCTAGCGTTAACAGATACGCAGTATTTT. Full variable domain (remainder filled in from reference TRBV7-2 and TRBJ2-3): GAGVSQSPSNKVTEKGKDVELRCDPISGHTALYWYRQSLGQGLEFLIYFQGNSAPDKSGLPSDRFSAERTGGSVSTLTIQRTQQEDSAVYLCASSSIGLALTDTQYFGPGTRLTVL.

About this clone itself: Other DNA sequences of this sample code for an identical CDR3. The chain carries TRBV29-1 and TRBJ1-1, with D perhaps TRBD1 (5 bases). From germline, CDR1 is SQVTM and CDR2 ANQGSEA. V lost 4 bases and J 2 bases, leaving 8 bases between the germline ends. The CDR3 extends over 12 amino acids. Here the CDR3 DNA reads TGCAGCGTTGGGGGGGGAAACACTGAAGCTTTCTTT. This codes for CSVGGGNTEAFF.